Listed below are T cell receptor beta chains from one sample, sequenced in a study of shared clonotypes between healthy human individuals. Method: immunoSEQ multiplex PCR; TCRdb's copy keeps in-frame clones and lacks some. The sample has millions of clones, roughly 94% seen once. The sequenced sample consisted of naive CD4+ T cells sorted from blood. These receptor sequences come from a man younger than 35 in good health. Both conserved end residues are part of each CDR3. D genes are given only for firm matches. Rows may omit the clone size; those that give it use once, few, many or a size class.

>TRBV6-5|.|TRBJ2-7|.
TGTGCCAGCAGGCCGGGGGCCCATGGGGAGCAGTACTTC
CASRPGAHGEQYF
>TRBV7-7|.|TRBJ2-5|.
TGTGCTAGCAGCCCGGGCCGGGGGGAGACCCAGTACTTC
CASSPGRGETQYF
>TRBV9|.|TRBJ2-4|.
TGTGCCAGCAGCGTAGAACCCCAGAACATTCAGTACTTC
CASSVEPQNIQYF
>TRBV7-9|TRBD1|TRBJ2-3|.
TGTGCCAGCAGCTTACTTGGACAGGGGGCGGGAGATACGCAGTATTTT
CASSLLGQGAGDTQYF
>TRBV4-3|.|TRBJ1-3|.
TGCGCCAGCAGCCAAGATTGGGCGATTTCGAGCTCTGGAAACACCATATATTTT
CASSQDWAISSSGNTIYF
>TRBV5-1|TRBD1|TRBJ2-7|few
TGCGCCAGCAGCTTGCGGACAGGGTATGAATACGAGCAGTACTTC
CASSLRTGYEYEQYF
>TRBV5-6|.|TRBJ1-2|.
TGTGCCAGCAGCTTGGGAGTGGACGGCTACACCTTC
CASSLGVDGYTF
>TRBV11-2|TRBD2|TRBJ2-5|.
TGTGCCAGCAGCTTAGACGGGAGGAGAAGTCAAGGGACCCAGTACTTC
CASSLDGRRSQGTQYF
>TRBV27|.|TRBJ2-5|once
TGTGCCAGCACTTCCTGGGGCAAACAAGAGACCCAGTACTTC
CASTSWGKQETQYF
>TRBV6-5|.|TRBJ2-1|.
TGTGCCACGGACACTCCAAGGGGTAATGAGCAGTTCTTC
CATDTPRGNEQFF
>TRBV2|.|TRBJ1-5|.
TGTGCCAGCAGCCTAAGGGATGGAGCCCAGCATTTT
CASSLRDGAQHF
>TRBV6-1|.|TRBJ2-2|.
TGTGCCAGCACCACGGGGGGCCATAGCGGGGAGCTGTTTTTT
CASTTGGHSGELFF
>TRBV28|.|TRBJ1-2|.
TGTGCCAGCAGTTTACCCTCAGACAGGGGCTACACCTTC
CASSLPSDRGYTF
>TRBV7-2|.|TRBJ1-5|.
TGTGCCAGCTCCGACTCCCGAGATCAGCCCCAGCATTTT
CASSDSRDQPQHF
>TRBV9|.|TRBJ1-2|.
TGTGCCAGCAGAGCCGGGCTTCCGGCCCCCTTC
CASRAGLPAPF
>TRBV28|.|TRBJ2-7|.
TGTGCCAGCAGCTCCCCCGGGGGCGTTAGCTACGTGGAGCAGTACTTC
CASSSPGGVSYVEQYF
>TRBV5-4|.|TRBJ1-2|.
TGTGCCAGCAGCTTGAATCGGGCTAACTATGGCTACACCTTC
CASSLNRANYGYTF
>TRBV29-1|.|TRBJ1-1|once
TGCAGCGGCGAGCCCGACGGAACTGAAGCTTTCTTT
CSGEPDGTEAFF
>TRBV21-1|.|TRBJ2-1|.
TGTGCCAGCAGCAATAGACTAGCGGGGGCACCGAAACCTTACAATGAGCAGTTCTTC
CASSNRLAGAPKPYNEQFF
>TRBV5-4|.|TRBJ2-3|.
TGTGCCAGCAGCTTCGGGGGTGCCGACACAGATACGCAGTATTTT
CASSFGGADTDTQYF
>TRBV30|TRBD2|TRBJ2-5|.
TGTGCCTGGAGTGTGAGGAGGACTAGCGGGAGGCAGGAGACCCAGTACTTC
CAWSVRRTSGRQETQYF
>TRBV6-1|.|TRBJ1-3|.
TGTGCCAGCAGTGCCACGAGGCGGGGATCCCGGACTGCCCGTGGAAACACCATATATTTT
CASSATRRGSRTARGNTIYF
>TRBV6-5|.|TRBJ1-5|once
TGTGCCAGCAGCCGGAGGCAGGGTGATCAGCCCCAGCATTTT
CASSRRQGDQPQHF
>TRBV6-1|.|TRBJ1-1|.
TGTGCCAGCAGTGACGAGGGGTACTACACTGAAGCTTTCTTT
CASSDEGYYTEAFF
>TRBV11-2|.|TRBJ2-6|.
TGTGCCAGCAGCTCCCCGGTCAACGTCCTGACTTTC
CASSSPVNVLTF
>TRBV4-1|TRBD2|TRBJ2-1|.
TGCGCCAGCAGCCTAGACCACGGGACTAGCGGGGCTGCTTGGTTCTTC
CASSLDHGTSGAAWFF
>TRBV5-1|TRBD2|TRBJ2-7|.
TGCGCCAGCAGCTTGGGTACTAGCGGGGGTACCTACGAGCAGTACTTC
CASSLGTSGGTYEQYF
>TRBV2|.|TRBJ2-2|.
TGTGCCAGCAGTGAGTACCAAAGGCCCACCGGGGAGCTGTTTTTT
CASSEYQRPTGELFF
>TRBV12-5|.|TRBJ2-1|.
TGTGCTAGTGGTTTGTTCAATGAGCAGTTCTTC
CASGLFNEQFF
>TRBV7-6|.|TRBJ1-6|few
TGTGCCAGCAGCTTGTTTTCAGGACCTAATTCACCCCTCCACTTT
CASSLFSGPNSPLHF
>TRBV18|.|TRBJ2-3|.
TGTGCCAGCTCACCGGCAGTGACTACGGGCACAGATACGCAGTATTTT
CASSPAVTTGTDTQYF
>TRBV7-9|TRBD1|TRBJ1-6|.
TGTGCCAGCAGCTTTCCCGGGACAGGGGGTAATTCACCCCTCCACTTT
CASSFPGTGGNSPLHF
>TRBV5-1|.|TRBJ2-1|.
TGCGCCAGCAGCTTGGTGGGTTCGTTCTTC
CASSLVGSFF
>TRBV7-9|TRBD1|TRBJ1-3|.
TGTGCCAGCAGCACAGGGGGAGCCTCTGGAAACACCATATATTTT
CASSTGGASGNTIYF
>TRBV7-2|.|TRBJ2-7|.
TGTGCCAGCAGCTCGGACAGAGCGTCCTACGAGCAGTACTTC
CASSSDRASYEQYF
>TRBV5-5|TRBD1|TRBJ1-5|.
TGTGCCAGCAGCCTGGGACAGGGGGTCAATCAGCCCCAGCATTTT
CASSLGQGVNQPQHF
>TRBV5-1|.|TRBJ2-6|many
TGCGCCAGCAGCTCGAACCAGGCGGGGGCCAACGTCCTGACTTTC
CASSSNQAGANVLTF
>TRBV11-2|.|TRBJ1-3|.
TGTGCCAGCAGCTCAACCCTGGGGCGAAACACCATATATTTT
CASSSTLGRNTIYF
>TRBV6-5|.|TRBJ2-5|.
TGTGCCAGCAGGCAGGGTTCACAAGAGACCCAGTACTTC
CASRQGSQETQYF
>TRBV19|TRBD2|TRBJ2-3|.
TGTGCCAGTAGGGATACCGGGACTAGCGGGAGGAGTACGCAGTATTTT
CASRDTGTSGRSTQYF
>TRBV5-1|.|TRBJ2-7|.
TGCGCCAGCAGCTTGGTTTGGGGCCCAATCTCCTACGAGCAGTACTTC
CASSLVWGPISYEQYF
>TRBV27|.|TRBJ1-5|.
TGTGCCAGCAGTTTATCGAGTGGGGGCCCTGAGCCCCAGCATTTT
CASSLSSGGPEPQHF
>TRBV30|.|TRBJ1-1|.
.
CAWSQFFGAFF
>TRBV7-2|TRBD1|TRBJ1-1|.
TGTGCCATCAAACCGGGACAGCTGAACACTGAAGCTTTCTTT
CAIKPGQLNTEAFF
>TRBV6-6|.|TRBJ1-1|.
TGTGCCAGCAGTTACCGGTCCCTAAACACTGAAGCTTTCTTT
CASSYRSLNTEAFF
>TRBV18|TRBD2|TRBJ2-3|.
TGTGCCAGCGGGACTAGCGAGCGCACAGATACGCAGTATTTT
CASGTSERTDTQYF
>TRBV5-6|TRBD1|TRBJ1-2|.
TGTGCCAGCAGCCTATGGGACAGGGACTATGGCTACACCTTC
CASSLWDRDYGYTF
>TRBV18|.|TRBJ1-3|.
TGTGCCAGCTCACCGACAGGTCTCTCTGGAAACACCATATATTTT
CASSPTGLSGNTIYF
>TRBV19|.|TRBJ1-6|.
TGTGCCAGTACTACATTTTCACCCCTCCACTTT
CASTTFSPLHF
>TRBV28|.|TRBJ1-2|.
TGTGCCAGCAGTTCGACAGATGGCTACACCTTC
CASSSTDGYTF
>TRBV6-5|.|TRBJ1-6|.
TGTGCCAGCAGTTACCTGCAGAGATATAATTCACCCCTCCACTTT
CASSYLQRYNSPLHF
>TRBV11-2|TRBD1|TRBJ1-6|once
TGTGCCAGCAGCTTAGATAGGACAGGGGTCTCACCCCTCCACTTT
CASSLDRTGVSPLHF
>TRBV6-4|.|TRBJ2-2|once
TGTGCCAGCAGTTTGTGGGCGAACACCGGGGAGCTGTTTTTT
CASSLWANTGELFF
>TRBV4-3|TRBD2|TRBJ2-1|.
TGCGCCAGCAGCCAAGTCGGTGGCGGGAGGGCCAATGAGCAGTTCTTC
CASSQVGGGRANEQFF
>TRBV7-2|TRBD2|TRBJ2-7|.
TGTGCCAGCAGCTTAGATTGGACTAGGGGCTACGAGCAGTACTTC
CASSLDWTRGYEQYF
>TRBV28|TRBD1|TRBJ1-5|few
TGTGCCACCGCATACCCAGGGGGAACGAATCAGCCCCAGCATTTT
CATAYPGGTNQPQHF
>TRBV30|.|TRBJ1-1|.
TGTGCCTGGAGTGTCCAGGACATGTCCACTGAAGCTTTCTTT
CAWSVQDMSTEAFF
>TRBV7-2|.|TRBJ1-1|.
TGTGCCAGCAGCTTAGCAGCCAAGAACACTGAAGCTTTCTTT
CASSLAAKNTEAFF